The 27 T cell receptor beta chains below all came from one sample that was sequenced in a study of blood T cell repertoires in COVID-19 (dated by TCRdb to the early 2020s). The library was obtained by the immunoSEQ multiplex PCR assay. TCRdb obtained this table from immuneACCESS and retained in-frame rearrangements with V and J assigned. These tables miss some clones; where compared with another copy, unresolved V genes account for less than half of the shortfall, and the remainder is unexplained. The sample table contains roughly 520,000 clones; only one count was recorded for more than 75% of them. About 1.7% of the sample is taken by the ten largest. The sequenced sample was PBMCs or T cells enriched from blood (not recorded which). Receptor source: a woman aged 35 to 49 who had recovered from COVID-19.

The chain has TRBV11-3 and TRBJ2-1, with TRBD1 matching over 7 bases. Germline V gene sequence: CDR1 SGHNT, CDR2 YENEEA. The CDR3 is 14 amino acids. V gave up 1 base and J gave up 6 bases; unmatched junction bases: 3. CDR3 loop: CASSLGPGGNEQFF. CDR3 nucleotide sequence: TGTGCCAGCAGCTTAGGCCCAGGGGGCAATGAGCAGTTCTTC. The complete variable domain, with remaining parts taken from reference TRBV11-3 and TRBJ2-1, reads EAGVVQSPRYKIIEKKQPVAFWCNPISGHNTLYWYLQNLGQGPELLIRYENEEAVDDSQLPKDRFSAERLKGVDSTLKIQPAELGDSAVYLCASSLGPGGNEQFFGPGTRLTVL.

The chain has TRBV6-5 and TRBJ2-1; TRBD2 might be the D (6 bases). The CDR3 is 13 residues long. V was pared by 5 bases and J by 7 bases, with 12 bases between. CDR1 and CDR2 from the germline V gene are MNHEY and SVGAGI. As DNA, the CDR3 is TGTGCCAGCAGTCACGAGGGGACTAATGAGCAGTTCTTC. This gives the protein CASSHEGTNEQFF.

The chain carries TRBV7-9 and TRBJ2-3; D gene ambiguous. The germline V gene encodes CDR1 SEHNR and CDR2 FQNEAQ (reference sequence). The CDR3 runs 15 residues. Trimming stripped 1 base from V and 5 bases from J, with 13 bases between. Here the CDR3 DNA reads TGTGCCAGCAGCTTAGGGGTTGTAACGGGAGATACGCAGTATTTT. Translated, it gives CASSLGVVTGDTQYF.

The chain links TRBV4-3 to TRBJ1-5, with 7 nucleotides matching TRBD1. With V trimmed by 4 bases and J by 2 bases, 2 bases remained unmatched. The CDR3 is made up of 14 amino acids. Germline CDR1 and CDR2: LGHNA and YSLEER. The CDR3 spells CASSRGQGNQPQHF. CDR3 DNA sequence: TGCGCCAGCAGCCGCGGACAGGGCAATCAGCCCCAGCATTTT.

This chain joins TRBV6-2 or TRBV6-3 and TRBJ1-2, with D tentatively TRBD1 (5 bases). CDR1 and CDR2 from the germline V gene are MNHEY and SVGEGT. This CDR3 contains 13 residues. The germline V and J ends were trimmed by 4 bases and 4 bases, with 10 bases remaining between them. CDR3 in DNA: TGTGCCAGCAGTTTGGGACTCCTCTATGGCTACACCTTC. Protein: CASSLGLLYGYTF.

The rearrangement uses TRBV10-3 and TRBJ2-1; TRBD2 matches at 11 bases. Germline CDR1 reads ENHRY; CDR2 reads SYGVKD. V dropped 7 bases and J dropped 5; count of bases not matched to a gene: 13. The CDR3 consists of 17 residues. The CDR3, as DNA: TGTGCCATCACGCGTGGGCTAGCGGGAGGCAGAGACAATGAGCAGTTCTTC. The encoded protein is CAITRGLAGGRDNEQFF.

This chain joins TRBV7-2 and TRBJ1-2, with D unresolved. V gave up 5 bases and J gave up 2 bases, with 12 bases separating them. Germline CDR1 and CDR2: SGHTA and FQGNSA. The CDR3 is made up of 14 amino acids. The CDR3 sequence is CASSTEGANYGYTF. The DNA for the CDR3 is TGTGCCAGCAGCACTGAGGGAGCCAACTATGGCTACACCTTC.

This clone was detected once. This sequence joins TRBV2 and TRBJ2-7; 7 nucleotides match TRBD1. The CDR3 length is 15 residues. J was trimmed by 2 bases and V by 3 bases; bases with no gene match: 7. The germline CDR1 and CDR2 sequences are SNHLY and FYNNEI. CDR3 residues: CASSDGQVGAYEQYF. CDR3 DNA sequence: TGTGCCAGCAGTGACGGACAGGTTGGCGCCTACGAGCAGTACTTC.

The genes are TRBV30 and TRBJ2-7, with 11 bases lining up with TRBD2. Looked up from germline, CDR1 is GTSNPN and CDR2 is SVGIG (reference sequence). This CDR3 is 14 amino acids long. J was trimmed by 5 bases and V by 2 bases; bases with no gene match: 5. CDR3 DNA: TGTGCCTGGAGTAGGCTAGCGGGAGGCCACGAGCAGTACTTC. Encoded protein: CAWSRLAGGHEQYF.

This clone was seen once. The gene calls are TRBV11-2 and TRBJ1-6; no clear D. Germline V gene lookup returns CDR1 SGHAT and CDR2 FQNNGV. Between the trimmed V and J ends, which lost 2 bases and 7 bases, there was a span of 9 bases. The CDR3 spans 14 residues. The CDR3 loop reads CASSLIGTNSPLHF. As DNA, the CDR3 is TGTGCCAGCAGCTTAATTGGCACGAATTCACCCCTCCACTTT.

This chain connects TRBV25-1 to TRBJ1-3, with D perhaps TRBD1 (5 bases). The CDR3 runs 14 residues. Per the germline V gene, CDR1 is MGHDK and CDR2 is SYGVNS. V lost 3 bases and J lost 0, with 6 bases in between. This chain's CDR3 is CASSDGGSGNTIYF. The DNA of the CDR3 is TGTGCCAGCAGTGACGGGGGCTCTGGAAACACCATATATTTT.

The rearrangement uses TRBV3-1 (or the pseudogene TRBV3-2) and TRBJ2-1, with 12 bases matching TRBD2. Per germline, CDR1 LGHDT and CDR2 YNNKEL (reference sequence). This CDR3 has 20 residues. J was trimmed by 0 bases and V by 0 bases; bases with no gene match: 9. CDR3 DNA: TGTGCCAGCAGCCAAGATGGAACTAGCGGGAGGATGAGCTCCTACAATGAGCAGTTCTTC. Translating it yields CASSQDGTSGRMSSYNEQFF.

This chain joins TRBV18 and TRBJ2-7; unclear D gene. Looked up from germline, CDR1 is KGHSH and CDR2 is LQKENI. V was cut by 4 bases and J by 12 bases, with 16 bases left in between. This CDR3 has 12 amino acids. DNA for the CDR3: TGTGCCAGCTCACGTGCACAACCTCCTCCGTACTTC. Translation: CASSRAQPPPYF.

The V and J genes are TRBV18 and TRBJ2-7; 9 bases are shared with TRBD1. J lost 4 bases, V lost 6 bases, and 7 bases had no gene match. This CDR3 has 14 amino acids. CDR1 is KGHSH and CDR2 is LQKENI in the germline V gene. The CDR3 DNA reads TGTGCCAGCTCCCCGACAGGGGGTAGGTACGAGCAGTACTTC. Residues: CASSPTGGRYEQYF.

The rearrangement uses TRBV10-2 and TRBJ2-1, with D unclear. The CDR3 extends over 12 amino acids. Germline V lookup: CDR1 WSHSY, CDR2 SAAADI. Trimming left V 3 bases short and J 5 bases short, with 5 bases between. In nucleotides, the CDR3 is TGCGCCAGCAGTGATCGAGACAATGAGCAGTTCTTC. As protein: CASSDRDNEQFF.

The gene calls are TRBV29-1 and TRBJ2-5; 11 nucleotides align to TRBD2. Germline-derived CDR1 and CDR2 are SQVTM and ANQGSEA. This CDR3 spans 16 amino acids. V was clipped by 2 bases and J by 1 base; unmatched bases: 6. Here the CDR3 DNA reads TGCAGCGTTGAACGGGGCGGGACTAGCGGCCAAGAGACCCAGTACTTC. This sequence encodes CSVERGGTSGQETQYF.

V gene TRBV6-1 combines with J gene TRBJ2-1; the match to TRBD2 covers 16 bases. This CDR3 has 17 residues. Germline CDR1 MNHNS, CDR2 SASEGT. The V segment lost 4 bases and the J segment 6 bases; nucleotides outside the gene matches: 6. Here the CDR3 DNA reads TGTGCCAGCAGTGCATCCGGGACTAGCGGGAGGGCCAATGAGCAGTTCTTC. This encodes CASSASGTSGRANEQFF.

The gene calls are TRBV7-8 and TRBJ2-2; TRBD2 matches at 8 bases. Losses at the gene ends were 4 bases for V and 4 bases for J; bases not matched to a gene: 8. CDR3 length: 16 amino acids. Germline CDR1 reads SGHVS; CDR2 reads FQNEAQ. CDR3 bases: TGTGCCAGCAGCTATCAAGCGGGAGTTGGCACCGGGGAGCTGTTTTTT. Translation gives CASSYQAGVGTGELFF.

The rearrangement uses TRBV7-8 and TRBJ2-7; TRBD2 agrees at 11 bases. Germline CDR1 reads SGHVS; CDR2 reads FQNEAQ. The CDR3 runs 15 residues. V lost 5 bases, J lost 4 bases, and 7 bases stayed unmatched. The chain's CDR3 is CASSPGLAGGYEQYF. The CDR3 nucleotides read TGTGCCAGCAGCCCCGGACTAGCGGGCGGATACGAGCAGTACTTC.

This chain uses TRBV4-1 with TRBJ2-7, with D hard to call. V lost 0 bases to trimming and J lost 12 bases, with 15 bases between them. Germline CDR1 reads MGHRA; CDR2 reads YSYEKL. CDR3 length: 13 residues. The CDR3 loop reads CASSQDGASLRYF. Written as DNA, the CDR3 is TGCGCCAGCAGCCAAGATGGAGCTAGTCTCCGGTACTTC.

CDR3 loop: CASWWFGRANTEAFF. For the CDR3, the DNA is TGTGCCAGCTGGTGGTTCGGGAGGGCGAACACTGAAGCTTTCTTT. This chain connects TRBV27 to TRBJ1-1; D not certain. The germline V gene encodes CDR1 MNHEY and CDR2 SMNVEV (reference sequence). The CDR3 has 15 residues. The V end was cut by 8 bases, the J end by 1 base, with 17 bases between.

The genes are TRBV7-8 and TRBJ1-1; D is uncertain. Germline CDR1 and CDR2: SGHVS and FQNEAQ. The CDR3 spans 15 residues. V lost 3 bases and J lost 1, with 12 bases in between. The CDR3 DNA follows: TGTGCCAGCAGCTTTGTTGGTCAGGAGAACACTGAAGCTTTCTTT. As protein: CASSFVGQENTEAFF.

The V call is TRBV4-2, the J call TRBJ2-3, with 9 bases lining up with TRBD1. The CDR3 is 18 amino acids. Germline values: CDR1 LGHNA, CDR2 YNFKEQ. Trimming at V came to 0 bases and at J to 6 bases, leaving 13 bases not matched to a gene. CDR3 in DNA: TGTGCCAGCAGCCAAGAGAAGACGGGACAGGGTAATGGGGATACGCAGTATTTT. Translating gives CASSQEKTGQGNGDTQYF.

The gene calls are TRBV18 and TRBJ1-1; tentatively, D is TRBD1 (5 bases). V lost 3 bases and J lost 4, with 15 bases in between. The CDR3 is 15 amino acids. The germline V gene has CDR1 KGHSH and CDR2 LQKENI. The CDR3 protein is CASSPDGGRGTEAFF. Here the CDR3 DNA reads TGTGCCAGCTCACCGGACGGGGGGAGGGGCACTGAAGCTTTCTTT.

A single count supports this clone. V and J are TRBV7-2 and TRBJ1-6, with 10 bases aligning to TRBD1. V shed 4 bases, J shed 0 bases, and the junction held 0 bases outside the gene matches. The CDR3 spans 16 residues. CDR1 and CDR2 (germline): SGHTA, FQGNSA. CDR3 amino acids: CASSWTGGSYNSPLHF. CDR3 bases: TGTGCCAGCAGCTGGACAGGGGGCTCCTATAATTCACCCCTCCACTTT.

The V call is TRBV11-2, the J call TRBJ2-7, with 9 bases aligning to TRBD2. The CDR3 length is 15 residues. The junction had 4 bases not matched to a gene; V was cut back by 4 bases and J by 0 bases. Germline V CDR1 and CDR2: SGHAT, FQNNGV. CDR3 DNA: TGTGCCAGCAGCTACCATAGCGGGAGCTCCTACGAGCAGTACTTC. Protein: CASSYHSGSSYEQYF.

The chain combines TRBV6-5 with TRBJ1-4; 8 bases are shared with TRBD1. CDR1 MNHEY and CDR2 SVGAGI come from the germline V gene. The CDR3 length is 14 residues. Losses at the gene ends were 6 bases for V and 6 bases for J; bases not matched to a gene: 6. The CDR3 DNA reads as TGTGCCAGCAGGGAGGGACAGGATTATGAAAAACTGTTTTTT. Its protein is CASREGQDYEKLFF.